A single sample gave rise to the 5 T cell receptor beta chains below, sequenced in a study of T cells after yellow fever vaccination. TCRdb passed the 5' RACE reads through MiXCR, listing each CDR3 protein once. The table lists fewer than 450,000 distinct CDR3 sequences, about 8.3% of them singletons. Specimen: PBMCs, collected about 41 days after the first yellow fever vaccination. Receptors originate from a man younger than 35 who received the YFV17D yellow fever vaccine.

The genes are TRBV6-5 and TRBJ2-7; 8 bases align to TRBD1. Losses at the gene ends were 2 bases for V and 3 bases for J; bases not matched to a gene: 6. The CDR3 sequence is 15 residues long. Germline loops: CDR1 MNHEY, CDR2 SVGAGI. This CDR3 reads CASSYPPGQDYEQYF. The CDR3 nucleotides read TGTGCCAGCAGTTACCCACCGGGACAGGACTACGAGCAGTACTTC.

This clonotype was found a few times. The CDR3 bases are TGTGCCAGCTTAGTACTTATCACAGATACGCAGTATTTT. Protein sequence: CASLVLITDTQYF. The V call is TRBV6-4, the J call TRBJ2-3; the D is unclear. The CDR3 is made up of 13 amino acids. V shed 8 bases and J shed 2 bases, with 11 bases lying between them. Germline V CDR1 and CDR2: MRHNA, SNTAGT.

The gene calls are TRBV5-1 and TRBJ2-6, with D perhaps given as TRBD1 or TRBD2 (5 bases each). The CDR3 spans 16 residues. Germline CDR1 SGHRS, CDR2 YFSETQ. V lost 1 base to trimming and J lost 0 bases, with 8 bases between them. The CDR3 spells CASSLRGASGANVLTF. As DNA, the CDR3 is TGCGCCAGCAGCTTGCGGGGCGCCTCTGGGGCCAACGTCCTGACTTTC.

This chain links TRBV6-5 with TRBJ2-6, with D possibly TRBD2 on 6 matching bases. The V end lost 3 bases, the J end lost 4 bases, and 13 bases lay between the germline ends. The CDR3 loop spans 16 amino acids. Germline CDR1 is MNHEY and CDR2 is SVGAGI. CDR3 coding DNA: TGTGCCAGCAGTTATCCGACTAGAGGCGGGGCCAACGTCCTGACTTTC. Translating gives CASSYPTRGGANVLTF.

The chain carries TRBV7-2 and TRBJ1-6, with 7 bases that match TRBD1. CDR3 length: 14 amino acids. The germline CDR1 and CDR2 sequences are SGHTA and FQGNSA. J was trimmed by 11 bases and V by 5 bases; bases with no gene match: 9. The CDR3 reads CASSPDREVTPLHF. DNA of the CDR3: TGTGCCAGCAGCCCCGACAGGGAAGTCACACCCCTCCACTTT.